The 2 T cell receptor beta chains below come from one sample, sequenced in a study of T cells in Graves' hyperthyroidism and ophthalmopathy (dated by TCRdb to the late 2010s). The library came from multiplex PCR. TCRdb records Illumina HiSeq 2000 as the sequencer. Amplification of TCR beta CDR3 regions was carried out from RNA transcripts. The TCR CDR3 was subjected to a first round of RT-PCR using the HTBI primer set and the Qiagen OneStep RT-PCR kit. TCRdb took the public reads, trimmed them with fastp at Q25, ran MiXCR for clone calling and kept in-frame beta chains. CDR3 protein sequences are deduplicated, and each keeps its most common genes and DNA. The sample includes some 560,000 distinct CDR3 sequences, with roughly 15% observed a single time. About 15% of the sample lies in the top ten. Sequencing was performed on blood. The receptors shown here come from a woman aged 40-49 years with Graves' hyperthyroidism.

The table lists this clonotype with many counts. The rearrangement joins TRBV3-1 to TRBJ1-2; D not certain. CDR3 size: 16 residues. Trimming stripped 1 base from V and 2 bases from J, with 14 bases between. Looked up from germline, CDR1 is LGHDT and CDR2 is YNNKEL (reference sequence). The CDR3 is CASSQAKLSQNYGYTF. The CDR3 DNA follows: TGTGCCAGCAGCCAAGCGAAGCTCAGTCAAAACTATGGCTACACCTTC.

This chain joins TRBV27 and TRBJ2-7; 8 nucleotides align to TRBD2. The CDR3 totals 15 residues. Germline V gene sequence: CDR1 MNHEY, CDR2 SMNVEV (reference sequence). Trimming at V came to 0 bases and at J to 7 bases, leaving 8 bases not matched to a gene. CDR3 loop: CASSLSSSGSQEQYF. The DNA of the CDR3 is TGTGCCAGCAGTTTATCATCCAGCGGGAGTCAAGAGCAGTACTTC.